Listed here are 5 T cell receptor beta chains from one sample, sequenced in a study of blood T cell repertoires in COVID-19 (TCRdb year 2020). The library was prepared using the immunoSEQ multiplex PCR assay. TCRdb took this table from immuneACCESS and kept in-frame rearrangements with V and J called. Such tables lack part of the clones; where checked against another copy, unresolved V genes explain under half of the gap, and the rest is unexplained. The sample records around 140,000 clones, around 81% of which are singletons. The ten largest make up approximately 8% of the sample. The sequencing sample was made of peripheral blood. These receptors were taken from a human donor in a cohort sampled during active COVID-19.

This rearrangement joins TRBV9 to TRBJ2-1; 14 bases agree with TRBD2. This CDR3 has 17 amino acids. Germline CDR1 SGDLS, CDR2 YYNGEE. After removal of 4 bases from V and 8 bases from J, the junction contained 11 bases not matched to a gene. The CDR3 protein is CASSFATSGRAEDEQFF. The CDR3 region has the DNA TGTGCCAGCAGCTTTGCGACTAGCGGGAGGGCAGAGGATGAGCAGTTCTTC.

The rearrangement joins TRBV6-2 or TRBV6-3 to TRBJ2-7; 7 nucleotides match TRBD1. V was clipped by 2 bases and J by 9 bases; unmatched bases: 10. The CDR3 runs to 14 residues. CDR1 and CDR2 (germline): MNHEY, SVGEGT. The CDR3 coding sequence is TGTGCCAGCAGTTACGGGGGACAGTTTGACGGGCAGTACTTC. Encoded protein: CASSYGGQFDGQYF.

This sequence joins TRBV29-1 and TRBJ2-7; D remains ambiguous. This CDR3 is built from 12 residues. Trimming left V 8 bases short and J 6 bases short, with 17 bases between. Per germline, CDR1 SQVTM and CDR2 ANQGSEA. For the CDR3, the DNA is TGCAGCACCAATTCCGGCGGTGCCGAGCAGTACTTC. Its protein is CSTNSGGAEQYF.

The DNA for the CDR3 is TGTGCCAGCAGATCCCGAGACAGGGTCTACGAGCAGTACTTC. Protein sequence: CASRSRDRVYEQYF. The chain is built from TRBV28 and TRBJ2-7; the match to TRBD1 covers 7 bases. With 6 bases clipped from V and 3 bases from J, the junction kept 8 bases outside the gene matches. Germline CDR1 and CDR2: MDHEN and SYDVKM. The CDR3 runs to 14 residues.

The chain is built from TRBV2 and TRBJ2-7; D gene unclear. The germline CDR1 and CDR2 sequences are SNHLY and FYNNEI. Trimming took 3 bases from V and 1 from J, leaving 16 bases between them. This CDR3 has 16 residues. In nucleotides, the CDR3 is TGTGCCAGCAGTGATTTGGGTTCGACTCTTTCCTACGAGCAGTACTTC. This encodes CASSDLGSTLSYEQYF.